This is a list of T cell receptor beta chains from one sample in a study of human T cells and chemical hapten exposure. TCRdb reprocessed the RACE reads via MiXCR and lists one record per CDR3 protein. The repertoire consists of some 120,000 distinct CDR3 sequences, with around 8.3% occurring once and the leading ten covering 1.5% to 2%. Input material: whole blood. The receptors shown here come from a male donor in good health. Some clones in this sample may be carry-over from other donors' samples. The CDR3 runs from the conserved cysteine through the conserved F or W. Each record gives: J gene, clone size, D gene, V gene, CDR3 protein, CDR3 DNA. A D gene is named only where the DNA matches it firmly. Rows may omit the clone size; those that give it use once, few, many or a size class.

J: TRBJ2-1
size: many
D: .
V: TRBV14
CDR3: CASSQESLATDGEQFF
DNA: TGTGCCAGCAGCCAAGAATCACTCGCAACTGACGGTGAGCAGTTCTTC

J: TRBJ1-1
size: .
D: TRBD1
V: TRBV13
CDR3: CASRAQGGSTEAFF
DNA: TGTGCCAGCAGAGCCCAGGGGGGGAGCACTGAAGCTTTCTTT

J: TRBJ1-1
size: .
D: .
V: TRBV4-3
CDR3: CASSQDQRQLNTEAFF
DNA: TGCGCCAGCAGCCAAGATCAGAGGCAGCTGAACACTGAAGCTTTCTTT

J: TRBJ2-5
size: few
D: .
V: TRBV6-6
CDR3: CASSYSMRETQYF
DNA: TGTGCCAGCAGTTACTCGATGAGAGAGACCCAGTACTTC

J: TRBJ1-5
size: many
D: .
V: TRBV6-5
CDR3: CATRGDGSNQPQHF
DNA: TGTGCCACCCGCGGGGACGGTAGCAATCAGCCCCAGCATTTT

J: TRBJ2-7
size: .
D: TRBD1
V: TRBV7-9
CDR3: CASSPRDRVWQYF
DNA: TGTGCCAGCAGCCCCCGGGACAGGGTATGGCAGTACTTC

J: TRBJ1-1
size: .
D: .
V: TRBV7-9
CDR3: CASSSDTLNTEAFF
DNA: TGTGCCAGCAGCTCCGACACCTTGAACACTGAAGCTTTCTTT

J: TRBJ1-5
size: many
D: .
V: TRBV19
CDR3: CASSSQGRGYQPQHF
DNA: TGTGCCAGTAGTAGCCAGGGAAGGGGGTATCAGCCCCAGCATTTT

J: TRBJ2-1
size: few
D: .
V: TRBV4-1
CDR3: CASSLWGVGEQFF
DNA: TGCGCCAGCAGCCTTTGGGGAGTAGGTGAGCAGTTCTTC

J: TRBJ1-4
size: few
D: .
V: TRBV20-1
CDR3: CSAGGRKLFF
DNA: TGCAGTGCTGGGGGCCGAAAACTGTTTTTT

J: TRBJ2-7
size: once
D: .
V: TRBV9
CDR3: CASSEGAEQYF
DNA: TGTGCCAGCAGCGAGGGAGCCGAGCAGTACTTC

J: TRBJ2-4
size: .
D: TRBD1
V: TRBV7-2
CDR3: CASSLVSRRDSKNIQYF
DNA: TGTGCCAGCAGCTTAGTATCCCGCCGGGACAGCAAAAACATTCAGTACTTC

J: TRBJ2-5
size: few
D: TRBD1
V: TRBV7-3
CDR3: CASSRTGVEETQYF
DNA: TGTGCCAGCAGCCGGACAGGGGTCGAAGAGACCCAGTACTTC

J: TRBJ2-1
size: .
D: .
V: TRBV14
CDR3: CASSHVGGSYNEQFF
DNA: TGTGCCAGCAGCCATGTGGGAGGTTCCTACAATGAGCAGTTCTTC

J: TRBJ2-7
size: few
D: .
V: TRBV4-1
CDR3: CASSQVGGTYEQYF
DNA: TGCGCCAGCAGCCAAGTAGGGGGTACCTACGAGCAGTACTTC

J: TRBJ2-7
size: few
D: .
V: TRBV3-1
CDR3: CASSPWEGGNEQYF
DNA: TGTGCCAGCAGCCCGTGGGAAGGGGGGAACGAGCAGTACTTC

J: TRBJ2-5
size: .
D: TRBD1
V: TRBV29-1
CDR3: CSVFPGQGAAETQYF
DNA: TGCAGCGTCTTCCCGGGACAGGGGGCAGCGGAGACCCAGTACTTC